The 18 T cell receptor beta chains given below trace back to one sample, sequenced in a study of OX40 agonist ivuxolimab in advanced cancers. Some clones are missing from TCRdb's copy, which holds only in-frame ones; the method was immunoSEQ multiplex PCR. The sample includes approximately 39,000 clones, about 81% seen only once; the top ten take approximately 21%. The sample was CD4+ or CD8+ T cells sorted from blood, taken in a trial of the OX40 agonist ivuxolimab. Receptor source: an adult with an advanced solid tumor such as melanoma, head and neck, liver or kidney cancer.

The CDR3 coding sequence is TGTGCCAGCAGGGACACTTATGGAAACACCATATATTTT. This codes for CASRDTYGNTIYF. The chain recombines TRBV6-5 with TRBJ1-3; a possible D gene is TRBD1 (5 bases). The V gene lost 6 bases and the J gene lost 3 bases, with 9 bases spanning the gap. CDR1 MNHEY and CDR2 SVGAGI come from the germline V gene. The CDR3 runs to 13 residues.

The rearrangement uses TRBV5-4 and TRBJ1-2; 7 bases agree with TRBD1. The V gene's germline CDR1 is SGHNT and CDR2 YYREEE (reference sequence). The junction had 7 bases not matched to a gene; V was cut back by 0 bases and J by 5 bases. The CDR3 contains 15 residues. In nucleotides, the CDR3 is TGTGCCAGCAGCTTGGTATCTCACAGGGGTTATGGCTACACCTTC. This gives the protein CASSLVSHRGYGYTF.

This chain uses TRBV9 with TRBJ2-7; D not resolved. This CDR3 comprises 12 residues. The ends were cut back, 4 bases at V and 9 bases at J, with 14 bases in the middle. The V gene's germline CDR1 is SGDLS and CDR2 YYNGEE. For the CDR3, the DNA is TGTGCCAGCAGCTCGACCAACTCCCGGCAGTACTTC. This translates into CASSSTNSRQYF.

In its sample, this clone was seen a few times. The chain combines TRBV27 with TRBJ1-2; weak D call: TRBD1 (5 bases). The V gene's germline CDR1 is MNHEY and CDR2 SMNVEV (reference sequence). Trimming left V 3 bases short and J 6 bases short, with 17 bases between. The CDR3 runs 15 residues. The CDR3, as DNA: TGTGCCAGCAGTTTTATCAGGGCAAGGGGTGATGGCTACACCTTC. This encodes CASSFIRARGDGYTF.

The genes are TRBV2 and TRBJ1-1; D call uncertain. CDR1 and CDR2 (germline): SNHLY, FYNNEI. CDR3 length equals 14 residues. V lost 6 bases to trimming and J lost 1 base, with 12 bases between them. The CDR3 loop is CASRKETPNTEAFF. CDR3 nucleotide sequence: TGTGCCAGCAGAAAAGAAACCCCGAACACTGAAGCTTTCTTT.

J is TRBJ1-1 and V is TRBV7-6; no clear D gene. With 5 bases removed from V and 4 bases from J, the gap between germline ends came to 14 bases. CDR1 and CDR2 (germline): SGHVS, FNYEAQ. CDR3 length: 14 residues. The CDR3 here is CASSPNAGATEAFF. In nucleotides, the CDR3 is TGTGCCAGCAGCCCCAACGCGGGCGCCACTGAAGCTTTCTTT.

The chain combines TRBV28 with TRBJ1-5; D is undetermined. CDR3 length equals 14 residues. Germline V CDR1 and CDR2: MDHEN, SYDVKM. V was shortened by 5 bases and J by 0 bases, with 8 bases between the two germline ends. In DNA form, the CDR3 reads TGTGCCAGCAGTCCTTCTATTAGCAATCAGCCCCAGCATTTT. This sequence encodes CASSPSISNQPQHF.

The CDR3 region is CASSEGRGGEKLFF. The CDR3, as DNA: TGCGCCAGCAGCGAAGGGCGGGGCGGTGAAAAACTGTTTTTT. The chain has TRBV5-1 and TRBJ1-4, with a weak D call TRBD1 (5 bases). V dropped 4 bases and J dropped 7 bases, with 14 bases sitting between them. Germline CDR1 SGHRS, CDR2 YFSETQ. The CDR3 is 14 residues long.

This clone was observed a handful of times. The chain joins TRBV6-6 to TRBJ2-7; TRBD1 matches 8 bases. Trimming removed 8 bases from V and 3 bases from J; junction bases left unmatched: 9. The germline V gene encodes CDR1 MNHNY and CDR2 SVGAGI (reference sequence). CDR3 length equals 14 residues. The CDR3 DNA reads as TGTGCCAGCTCACCGACAGGGGAGTACTACGAGCAGTACTTC. Translation: CASSPTGEYYEQYF.

The chain couples TRBV7-2 to TRBJ2-7; D perhaps matches TRBD2 (6 bases). Trimming cost V 1 base and J 12 bases, with 16 bases left between them. The CDR3 runs to 13 residues. Germline V gene sequence: CDR1 SGHTA, CDR2 FQGNSA. The CDR3 loop reads CASSLEVLGRRYF. The CDR3 DNA is TGTGCCAGCAGCTTAGAAGTCCTCGGGAGAAGGTACTTC.

V and J are TRBV25-1 and TRBJ2-1, with 11 bases that match TRBD2. J gave up 3 bases and V 4 bases, and 8 bases lay outside the gene matches. This CDR3 contains 17 residues. Germline V lookup: CDR1 MGHDK, CDR2 SYGVNS. The CDR3 is CASSGASGGYDYNEQFF. CDR3 coding DNA: TGTGCCAGCAGTGGTGCTAGCGGGGGGTATGACTACAATGAGCAGTTCTTC. Looking up the rest from reference TRBV25-1 and TRBJ2-1 gives the full variable domain: EADIYQTPRYLVIGTGKKITLECSQTMGHDKMYWYQQDPGMELHLIHYSYGVNSTEKGDLSSESTVSRIRTEHFPLTLESARPSHTSQYLCASSGASGGYDYNEQFFGPGTRLTVL.

The chain is built from TRBV20-1 and TRBJ2-7; the D call may be TRBD1 or TRBD2 (5 bases each). Trimming shortened V by 3 bases and J by 7 bases, and 10 bases separated the two germline ends. Germline assignment: CDR1 DFQATT and CDR2 SNEGSKA (reference sequence). This CDR3 contains 11 residues. The CDR3 region has the DNA TGCAGTGCTAGCCGGGGACGTGAGCAGTACTTC. This gives the protein CSASRGREQYF.

The rearrangement links TRBV5-4 to TRBJ2-2, with 10 bases that match TRBD2. With V trimmed by 5 bases and J by 4 bases, 11 bases remained unmatched. CDR3 length: 17 residues. CDR1 SGHNT and CDR2 YYREEE come from the germline V gene (reference sequence). This CDR3 is CASRPTPAGGRTGELFF. In DNA, the CDR3 is TGTGCCAGCAGGCCTACCCCAGCGGGAGGGCGCACCGGGGAGCTGTTTTTT. Using reference TRBV5-4 and TRBJ2-2 for the parts outside the CDR3, the full variable domain is ETGVTQSPTHLIKTRGQQVTLRCSSQSGHNTVSWYQQALGQGPQFIFQYYREEENGRGNFPPRFSGLQFPNYSSELNVNALELDDSALYLCASRPTPAGGRTGELFFGEGSRLTVL.

The rearrangement joins TRBV6-5 to TRBJ1-5, with 9 bases lining up with TRBD1. Germline CDR1 and CDR2: MNHEY and SVGAGI. J gave up 5 bases and V 5 bases, and 1 base lay outside the gene matches. This CDR3 is 13 amino acids long. The CDR3 bases are TGTGCCAGCAGTCGGACAGGGGATCAGCCCCAGCATTTT. Translated, it gives CASSRTGDQPQHF.

The V and J genes are TRBV30 and TRBJ2-3; 7 positions match TRBD2. J gave up 4 bases and V 0 bases, and 1 base lay outside the gene matches. Germline V gene lookup returns CDR1 GTSNPN and CDR2 SVGIG (reference sequence). The CDR3 consists of 13 residues. Here the CDR3 reads CAWSVSGADTQYF. Written as DNA, the CDR3 is TGTGCCTGGAGTGTAAGCGGGGCAGATACGCAGTATTTT.

The gene calls are TRBV6-6 and TRBJ2-7; D gene uncertain. Between the trimmed V and J ends, which lost 2 bases and 3 bases, there was a span of 2 bases. Germline CDR1 MNHNY, CDR2 SVGAGI (reference sequence). The CDR3 extends over 11 amino acids. CDR3 sequence: CASSYDYEQYF. The CDR3 bases are TGTGCCAGCAGTTACGACTACGAGCAGTACTTC.

The chain joins TRBV11-2 to TRBJ1-2; no definite D call. The CDR3 is made up of 16 amino acids. Between the trimmed V and J ends, which lost 0 bases and 8 bases, there was a span of 19 bases. The germline gives CDR1 SGHAT, CDR2 FQNNGV. Here the CDR3 DNA reads TGTGCCAGCAGCTTAGACTCTACGACACGGAGGAGCGGCTACACCTTC. This translates into CASSLDSTTRRSGYTF.

The chain uses TRBV4-2 and TRBJ2-5; 8 nucleotides match TRBD1. Trimming removed 0 bases from V and 4 bases from J; junction bases left unmatched: 7. Germline values: CDR1 LGHNA, CDR2 YNFKEQ. The CDR3 has 16 amino acids. The CDR3 loop reads CASSQDLQGALETQYF. CDR3 bases: TGTGCCAGCAGCCAAGATCTGCAGGGGGCCCTAGAGACCCAGTACTTC.